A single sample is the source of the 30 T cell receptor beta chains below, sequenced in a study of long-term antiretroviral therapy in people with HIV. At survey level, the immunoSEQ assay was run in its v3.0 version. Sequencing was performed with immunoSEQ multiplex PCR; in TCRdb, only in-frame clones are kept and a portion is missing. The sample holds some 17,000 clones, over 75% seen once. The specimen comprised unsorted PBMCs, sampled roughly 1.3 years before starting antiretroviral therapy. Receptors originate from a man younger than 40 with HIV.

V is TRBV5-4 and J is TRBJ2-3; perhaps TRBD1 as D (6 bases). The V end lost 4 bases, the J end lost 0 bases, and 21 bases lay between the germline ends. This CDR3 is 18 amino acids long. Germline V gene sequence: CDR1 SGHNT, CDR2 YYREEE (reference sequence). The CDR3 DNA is TGTGCCAGCAGCGGGATGGCGATGACAGGTACTAGCACAGATACGCAGTATTTT. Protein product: CASSGMAMTGTSTDTQYF.

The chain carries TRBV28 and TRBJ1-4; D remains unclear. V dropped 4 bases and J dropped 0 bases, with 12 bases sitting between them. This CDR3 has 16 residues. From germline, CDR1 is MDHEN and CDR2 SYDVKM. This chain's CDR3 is CASSSVGHTTNEKLFF. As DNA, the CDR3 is TGTGCCAGCAGTTCGGTTGGGCACACAACTAATGAAAAACTGTTTTTT.

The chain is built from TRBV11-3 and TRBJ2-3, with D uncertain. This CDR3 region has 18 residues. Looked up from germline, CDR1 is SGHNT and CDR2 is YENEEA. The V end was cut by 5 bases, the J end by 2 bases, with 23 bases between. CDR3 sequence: CASSPTPRPIKYTDTQYF. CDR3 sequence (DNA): TGTGCCAGCAGCCCCACCCCGCGACCAATCAAATACACAGATACGCAGTATTTT. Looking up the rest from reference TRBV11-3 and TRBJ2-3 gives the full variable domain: EAGVVQSPRYKIIEKKQPVAFWCNPISGHNTLYWYLQNLGQGPELLIRYENEEAVDDSQLPKDRFSAERLKGVDSTLKIQPAELGDSAVYLCASSPTPRPIKYTDTQYFGPGTRLTVL.

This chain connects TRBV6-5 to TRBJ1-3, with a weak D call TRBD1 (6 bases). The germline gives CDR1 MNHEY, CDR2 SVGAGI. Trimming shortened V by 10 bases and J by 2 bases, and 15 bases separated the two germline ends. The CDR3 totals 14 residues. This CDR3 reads CATHTGNPGNTIYF. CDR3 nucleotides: TGTGCCACCCATACAGGGAACCCTGGAAACACCATATATTTT.

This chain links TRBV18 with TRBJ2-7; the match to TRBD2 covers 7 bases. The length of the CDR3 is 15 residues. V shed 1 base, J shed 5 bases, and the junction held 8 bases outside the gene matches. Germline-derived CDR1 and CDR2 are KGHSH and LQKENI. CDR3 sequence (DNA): TGTGCCAGCTCACCACTCAGCGGGACGGGGAACGAGCAGTACTTC. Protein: CASSPLSGTGNEQYF.

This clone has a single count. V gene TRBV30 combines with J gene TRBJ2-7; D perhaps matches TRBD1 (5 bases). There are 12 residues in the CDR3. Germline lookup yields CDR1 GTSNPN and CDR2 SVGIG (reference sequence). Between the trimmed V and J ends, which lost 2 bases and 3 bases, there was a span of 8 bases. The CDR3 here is CAWSIDSYEQYF. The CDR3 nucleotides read TGTGCCTGGAGTATAGACAGCTACGAGCAGTACTTC.

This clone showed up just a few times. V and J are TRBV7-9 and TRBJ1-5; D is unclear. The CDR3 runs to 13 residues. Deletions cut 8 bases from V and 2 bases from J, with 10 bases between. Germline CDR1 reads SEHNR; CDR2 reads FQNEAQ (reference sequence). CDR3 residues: CASAREGNQPQHF. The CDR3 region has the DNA TGTGCCAGCGCTCGAGAAGGCAATCAGCCCCAGCATTTT.

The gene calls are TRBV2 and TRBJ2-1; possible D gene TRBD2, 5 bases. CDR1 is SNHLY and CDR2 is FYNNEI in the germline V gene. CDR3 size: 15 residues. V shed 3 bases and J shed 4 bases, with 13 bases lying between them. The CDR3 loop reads CASSDWRAKYNEQFF. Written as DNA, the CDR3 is TGTGCCAGCAGTGATTGGCGGGCGAAATACAATGAGCAGTTCTTC.

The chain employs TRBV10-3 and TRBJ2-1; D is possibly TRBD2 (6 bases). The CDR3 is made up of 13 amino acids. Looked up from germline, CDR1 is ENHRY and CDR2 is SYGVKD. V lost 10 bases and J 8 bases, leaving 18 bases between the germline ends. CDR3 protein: CATYSGLLHEQFF. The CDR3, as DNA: TGTGCCACCTACTCGGGACTTTTACATGAGCAGTTCTTC.

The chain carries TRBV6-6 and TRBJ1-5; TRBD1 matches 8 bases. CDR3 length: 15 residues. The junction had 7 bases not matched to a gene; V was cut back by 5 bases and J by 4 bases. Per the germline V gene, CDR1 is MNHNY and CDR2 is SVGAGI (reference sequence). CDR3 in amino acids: CASSEMRTGNQPQHF. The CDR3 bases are TGTGCCAGCAGTGAGATGAGGACAGGGAATCAGCCCCAGCATTTT.

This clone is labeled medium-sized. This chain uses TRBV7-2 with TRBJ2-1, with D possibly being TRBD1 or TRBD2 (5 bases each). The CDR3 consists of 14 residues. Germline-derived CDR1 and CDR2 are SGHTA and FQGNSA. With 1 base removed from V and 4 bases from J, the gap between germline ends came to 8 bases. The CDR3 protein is CASSLGGSYNEQFF. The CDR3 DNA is TGTGCCAGCAGCTTAGGGGGGTCATACAATGAGCAGTTCTTC.

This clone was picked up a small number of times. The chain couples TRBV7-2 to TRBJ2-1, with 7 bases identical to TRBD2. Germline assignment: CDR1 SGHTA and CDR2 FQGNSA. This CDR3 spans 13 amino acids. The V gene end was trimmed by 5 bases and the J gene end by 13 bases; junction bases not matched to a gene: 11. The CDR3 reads CASSLPDERGQFF. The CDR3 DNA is TGTGCCAGCAGCCTGCCTGACGAGCGGGGTCAGTTCTTC. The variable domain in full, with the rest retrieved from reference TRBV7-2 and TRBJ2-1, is GAGVSQSPSNKVTEKGKDVELRCDPISGHTALYWYRQSLGQGLEFLIYFQGNSAPDKSGLPSDRFSAERTGGSVSTLTIQRTQQEDSAVYLCASSLPDERGQFFGPGTRLTVL.

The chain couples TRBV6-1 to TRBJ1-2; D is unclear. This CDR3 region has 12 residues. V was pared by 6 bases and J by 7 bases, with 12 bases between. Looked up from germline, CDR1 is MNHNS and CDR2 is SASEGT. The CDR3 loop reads CASSPEGLGYTF. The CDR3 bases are TGTGCCAGCAGCCCCGAAGGGCTTGGCTACACCTTC.

The CDR3 is CASSFATSGRAKEQYF. The CDR3, as DNA: TGTGCCAGCAGCTTTGCGACTAGCGGGAGGGCCAAGGAGCAGTACTTC. The gene calls are TRBV5-6 and TRBJ2-7; the match to TRBD2 covers 14 bases. Germline CDR1 SGHDT, CDR2 YYEEEE. This CDR3 region has 16 residues. After removal of 2 bases from V and 7 bases from J, the junction contained 8 bases not matched to a gene.

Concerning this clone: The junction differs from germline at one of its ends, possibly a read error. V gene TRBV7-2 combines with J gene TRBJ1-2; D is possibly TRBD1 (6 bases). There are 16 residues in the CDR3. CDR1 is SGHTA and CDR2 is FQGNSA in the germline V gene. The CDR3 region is CASSLAPIRLAGVSAF. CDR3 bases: TGTGCCAGCAGCTTAGCCCCAATTCGTCTCGCAGGGGTTTCCGCCTTC.

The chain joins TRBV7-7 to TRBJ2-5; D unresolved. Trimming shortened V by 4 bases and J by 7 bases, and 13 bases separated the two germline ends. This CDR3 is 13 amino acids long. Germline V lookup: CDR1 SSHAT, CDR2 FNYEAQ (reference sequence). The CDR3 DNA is TGTGCCAGCAGCTCCCCGGCGGCCGGGACCCAGTACTTC. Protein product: CASSSPAAGTQYF.

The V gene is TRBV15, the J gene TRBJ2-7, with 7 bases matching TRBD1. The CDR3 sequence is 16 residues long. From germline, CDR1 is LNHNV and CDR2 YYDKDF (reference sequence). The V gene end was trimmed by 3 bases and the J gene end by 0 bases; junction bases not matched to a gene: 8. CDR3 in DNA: TGTGCCACCAGCAGGGTGGGGACAGTCTCCTCCTACGAGCAGTACTTC. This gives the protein CATSRVGTVSSYEQYF.

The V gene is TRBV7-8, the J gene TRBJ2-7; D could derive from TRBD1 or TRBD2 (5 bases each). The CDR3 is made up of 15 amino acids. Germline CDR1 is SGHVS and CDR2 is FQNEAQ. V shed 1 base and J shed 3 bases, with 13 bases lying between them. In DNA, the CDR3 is TGTGCCAGCAGCTTAGGAGGGGCCCCGAGCTACGAGCAGTACTTC. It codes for CASSLGGAPSYEQYF. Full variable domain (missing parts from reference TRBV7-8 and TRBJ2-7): GAGVSQSPRYKVAKRGQDVALRCDPISGHVSLFWYQQALGQGPEFLTYFQNEAQLDKSGLPSDRFFAERPEGSVSTLKIQRTQQEDSAVYLCASSLGGAPSYEQYFGPGTRLTVT.

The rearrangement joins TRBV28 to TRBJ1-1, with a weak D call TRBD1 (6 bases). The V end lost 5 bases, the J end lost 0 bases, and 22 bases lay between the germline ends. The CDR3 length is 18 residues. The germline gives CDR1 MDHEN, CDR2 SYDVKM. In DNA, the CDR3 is TGTGCCAGCAGTAGGGGGGGTCGGGGATTCGGGTTGAACACTGAAGCTTTCTTT. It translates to CASSRGGRGFGLNTEAFF.

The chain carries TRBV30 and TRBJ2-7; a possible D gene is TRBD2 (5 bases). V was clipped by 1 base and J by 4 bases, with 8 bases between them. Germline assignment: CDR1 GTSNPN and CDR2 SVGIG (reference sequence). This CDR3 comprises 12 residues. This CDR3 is CAWSALGYEQYF. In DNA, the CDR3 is TGTGCCTGGAGTGCACTAGGATACGAGCAGTACTTC.

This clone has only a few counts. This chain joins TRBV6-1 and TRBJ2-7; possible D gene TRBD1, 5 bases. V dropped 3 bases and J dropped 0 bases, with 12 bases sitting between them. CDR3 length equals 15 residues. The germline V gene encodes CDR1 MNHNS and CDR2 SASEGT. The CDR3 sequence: CASSEIDSSSYEQYF. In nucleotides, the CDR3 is TGTGCCAGCAGTGAGATAGACAGCAGCTCCTACGAGCAGTACTTC.

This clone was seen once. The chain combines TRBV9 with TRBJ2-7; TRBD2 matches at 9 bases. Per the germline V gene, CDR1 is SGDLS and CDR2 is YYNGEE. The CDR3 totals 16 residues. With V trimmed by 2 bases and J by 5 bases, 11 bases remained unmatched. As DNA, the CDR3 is TGTGCCAGCAGCGTGGATCCGGGACTAGCAGGCCACGAGCAGTACTTC. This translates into CASSVDPGLAGHEQYF.

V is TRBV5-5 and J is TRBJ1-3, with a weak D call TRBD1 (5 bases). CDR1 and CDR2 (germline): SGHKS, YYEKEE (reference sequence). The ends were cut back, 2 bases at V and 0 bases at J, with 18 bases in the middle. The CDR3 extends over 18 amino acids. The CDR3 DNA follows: TGTGCCAGCAGCTTAATTCCGGGACCCTTGAGCTCTGGAAACACCATATATTTT. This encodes CASSLIPGPLSSGNTIYF.

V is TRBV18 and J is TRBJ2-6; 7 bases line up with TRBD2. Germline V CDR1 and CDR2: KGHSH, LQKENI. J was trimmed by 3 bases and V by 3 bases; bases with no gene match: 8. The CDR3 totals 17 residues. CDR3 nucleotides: TGTGCCAGCTCACCTCGGGGAGGGTTGAGTGGGGCCAACGTCCTGACTTTC. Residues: CASSPRGGLSGANVLTF.

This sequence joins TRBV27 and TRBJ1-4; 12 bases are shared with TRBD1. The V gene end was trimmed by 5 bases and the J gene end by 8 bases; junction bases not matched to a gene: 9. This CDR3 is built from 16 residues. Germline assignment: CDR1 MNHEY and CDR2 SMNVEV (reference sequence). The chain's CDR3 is CASSLPPGTGGEKLFF. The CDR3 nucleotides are TGTGCCAGCAGTCTACCCCCCGGGACAGGGGGCGAAAAACTGTTTTTT.

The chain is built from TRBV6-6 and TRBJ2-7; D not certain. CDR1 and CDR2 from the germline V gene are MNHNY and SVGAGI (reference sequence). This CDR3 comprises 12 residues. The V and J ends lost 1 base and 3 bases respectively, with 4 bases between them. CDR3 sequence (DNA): TGTGCCAGCAGTTACTGGGGCTACGAGCAGTACTTC. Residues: CASSYWGYEQYF.

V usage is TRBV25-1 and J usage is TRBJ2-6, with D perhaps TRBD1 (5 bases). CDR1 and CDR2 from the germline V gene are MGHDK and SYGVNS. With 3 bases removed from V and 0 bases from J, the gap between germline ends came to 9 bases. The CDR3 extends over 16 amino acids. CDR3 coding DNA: TGTGCCAGCAGTGATTCGACAGCCTCTGGGGCCAACGTCCTGACTTTC. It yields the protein CASSDSTASGANVLTF.

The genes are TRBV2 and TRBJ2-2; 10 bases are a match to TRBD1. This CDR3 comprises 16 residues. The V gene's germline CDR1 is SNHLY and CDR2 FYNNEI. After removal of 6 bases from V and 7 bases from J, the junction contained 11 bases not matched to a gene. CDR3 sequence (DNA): TGTGCCAGCAGCTTGACAGGGGGCGGTCGGGGCGGGGAGCTGTTTTTT. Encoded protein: CASSLTGGGRGGELFF.

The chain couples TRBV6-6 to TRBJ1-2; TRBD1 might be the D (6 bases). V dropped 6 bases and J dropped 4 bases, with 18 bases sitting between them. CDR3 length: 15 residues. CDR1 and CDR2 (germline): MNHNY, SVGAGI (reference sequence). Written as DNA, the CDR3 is TGTGCCAGCAGCCGGGACCTGGGGGGGCCCTATGGCTACACCTTC. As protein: CASSRDLGGPYGYTF.

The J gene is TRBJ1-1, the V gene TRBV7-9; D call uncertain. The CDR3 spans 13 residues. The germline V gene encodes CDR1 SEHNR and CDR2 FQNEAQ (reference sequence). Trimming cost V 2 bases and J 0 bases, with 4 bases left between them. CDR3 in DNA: TGTGCCAGCAGCTTAAGCGTGAACACTGAAGCTTTCTTT. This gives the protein CASSLSVNTEAFF. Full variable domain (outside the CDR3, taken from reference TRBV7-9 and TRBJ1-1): DTGVSQNPRHKITKRGQNVTFRCDPISEHNRLYWYRQTLGQGPEFLTYFQNEAQLEKSRLLSDRFSAERPKGSFSTLEIQRTEQGDSAMYLCASSLSVNTEAFFGQGTRLTVV.